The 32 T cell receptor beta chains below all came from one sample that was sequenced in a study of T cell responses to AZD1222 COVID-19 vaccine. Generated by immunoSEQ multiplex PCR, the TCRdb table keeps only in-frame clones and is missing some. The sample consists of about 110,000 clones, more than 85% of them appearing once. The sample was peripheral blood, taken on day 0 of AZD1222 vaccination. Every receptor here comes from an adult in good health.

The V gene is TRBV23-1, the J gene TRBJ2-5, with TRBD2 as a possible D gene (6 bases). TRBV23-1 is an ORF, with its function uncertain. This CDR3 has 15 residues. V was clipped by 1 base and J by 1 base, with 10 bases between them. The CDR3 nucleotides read TGCGCCAGCAGTCAATGGGCGGGACGCCAAGAGACCCAGTACTTC. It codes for CASSQWAGRQETQYF.

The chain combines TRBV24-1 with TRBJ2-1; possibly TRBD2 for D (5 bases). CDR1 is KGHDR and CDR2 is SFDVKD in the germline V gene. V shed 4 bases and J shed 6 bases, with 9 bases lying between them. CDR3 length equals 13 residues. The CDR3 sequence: CATSESEGNEQFF. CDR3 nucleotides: TGTGCCACCAGTGAATCCGAGGGCAATGAGCAGTTCTTC.

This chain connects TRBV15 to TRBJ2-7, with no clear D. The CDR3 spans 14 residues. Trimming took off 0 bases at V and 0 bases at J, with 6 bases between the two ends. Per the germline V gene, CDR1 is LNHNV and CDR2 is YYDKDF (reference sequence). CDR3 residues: CATSRDSSSYEQYF. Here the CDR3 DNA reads TGTGCCACCAGCAGAGACTCAAGCTCCTACGAGCAGTACTTC.

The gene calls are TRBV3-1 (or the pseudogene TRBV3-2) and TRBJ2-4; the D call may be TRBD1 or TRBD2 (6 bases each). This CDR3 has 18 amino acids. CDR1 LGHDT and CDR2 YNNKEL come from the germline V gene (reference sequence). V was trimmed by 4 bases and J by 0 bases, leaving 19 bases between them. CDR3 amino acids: CASSPQRGDALAKNIQYF. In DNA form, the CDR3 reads TGTGCCAGCAGCCCTCAGAGGGGGGATGCTCTAGCCAAAAACATTCAGTACTTC.

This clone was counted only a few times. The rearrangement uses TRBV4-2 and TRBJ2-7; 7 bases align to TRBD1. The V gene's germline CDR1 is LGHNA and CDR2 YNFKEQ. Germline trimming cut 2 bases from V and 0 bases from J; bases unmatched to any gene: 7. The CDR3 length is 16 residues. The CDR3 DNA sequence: TGTGCCAGCAGCCAATATACAGGGGATAGCTCCTACGAGCAGTACTTC. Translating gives CASSQYTGDSSYEQYF.

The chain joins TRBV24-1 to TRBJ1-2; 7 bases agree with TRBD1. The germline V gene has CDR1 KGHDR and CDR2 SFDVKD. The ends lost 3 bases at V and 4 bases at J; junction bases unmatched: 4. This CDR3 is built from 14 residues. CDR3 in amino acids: CATSDTRDSYGYTF. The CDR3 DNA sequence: TGTGCCACCAGTGATACCCGGGACAGCTATGGCTACACCTTC.

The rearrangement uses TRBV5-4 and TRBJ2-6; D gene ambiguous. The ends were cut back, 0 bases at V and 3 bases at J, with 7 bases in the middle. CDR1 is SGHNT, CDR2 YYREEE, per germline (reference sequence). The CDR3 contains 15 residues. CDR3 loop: CASSLVLGGANVLTF. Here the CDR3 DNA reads TGTGCCAGCAGCTTGGTCCTAGGTGGGGCCAACGTCCTGACTTTC. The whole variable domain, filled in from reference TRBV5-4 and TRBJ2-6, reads ETGVTQSPTHLIKTRGQQVTLRCSSQSGHNTVSWYQQALGQGPQFIFQYYREEENGRGNFPPRFSGLQFPNYSSELNVNALELDDSALYLCASSLVLGGANVLTFGAGSRLTVL.

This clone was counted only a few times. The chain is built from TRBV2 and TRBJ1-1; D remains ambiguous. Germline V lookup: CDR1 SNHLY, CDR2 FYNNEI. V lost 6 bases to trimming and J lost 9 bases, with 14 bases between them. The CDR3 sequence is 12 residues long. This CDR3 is CASRDRAEKAFF. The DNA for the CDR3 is TGTGCCAGCAGGGACCGGGCCGAAAAAGCTTTCTTT.

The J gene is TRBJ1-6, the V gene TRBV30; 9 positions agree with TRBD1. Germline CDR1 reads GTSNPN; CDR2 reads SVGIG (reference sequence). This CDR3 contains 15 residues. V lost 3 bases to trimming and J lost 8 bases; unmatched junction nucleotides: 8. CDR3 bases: TGTGCCTGGAGCACGGGACAGGGACGGTATTCACCCCTCCACTTT. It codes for CAWSTGQGRYSPLHF.

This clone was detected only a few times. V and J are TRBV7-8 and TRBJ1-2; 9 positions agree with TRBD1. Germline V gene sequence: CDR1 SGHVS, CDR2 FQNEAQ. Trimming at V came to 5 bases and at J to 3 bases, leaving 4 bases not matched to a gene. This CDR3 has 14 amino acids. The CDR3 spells CASSPRTGDYGYTF. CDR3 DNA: TGTGCCAGCAGCCCCCGGACAGGGGACTATGGCTACACCTTC.

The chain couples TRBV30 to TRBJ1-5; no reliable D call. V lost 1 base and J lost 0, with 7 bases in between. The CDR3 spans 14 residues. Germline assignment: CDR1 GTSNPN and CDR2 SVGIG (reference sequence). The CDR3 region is CAWSGHTSNQPQHF. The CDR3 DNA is TGTGCCTGGAGTGGGCACACTAGCAATCAGCCCCAGCATTTT.

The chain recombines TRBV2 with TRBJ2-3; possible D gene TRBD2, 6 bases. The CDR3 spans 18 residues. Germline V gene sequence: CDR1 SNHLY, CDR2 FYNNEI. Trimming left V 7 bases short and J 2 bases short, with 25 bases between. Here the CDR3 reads CASKGDPTTSRHTDTQYF. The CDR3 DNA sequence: TGTGCCAGCAAAGGGGACCCTACTACTAGCCGACACACAGATACGCAGTATTTT.

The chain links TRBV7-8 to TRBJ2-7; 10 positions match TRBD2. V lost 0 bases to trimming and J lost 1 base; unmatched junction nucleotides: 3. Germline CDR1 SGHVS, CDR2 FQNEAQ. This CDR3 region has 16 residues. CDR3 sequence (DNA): TGTGCCAGCAGCTTAGCGACGACTAGCGGGTCCTACGAGCAGTACTTC. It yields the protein CASSLATTSGSYEQYF.

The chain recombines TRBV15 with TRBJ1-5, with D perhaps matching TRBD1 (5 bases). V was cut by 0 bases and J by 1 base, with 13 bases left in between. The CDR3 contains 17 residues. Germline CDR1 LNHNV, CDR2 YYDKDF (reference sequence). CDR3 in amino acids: CATSREQAGESNQPQHF. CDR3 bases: TGTGCCACCAGCAGAGAACAGGCTGGTGAGAGCAATCAGCCCCAGCATTTT.

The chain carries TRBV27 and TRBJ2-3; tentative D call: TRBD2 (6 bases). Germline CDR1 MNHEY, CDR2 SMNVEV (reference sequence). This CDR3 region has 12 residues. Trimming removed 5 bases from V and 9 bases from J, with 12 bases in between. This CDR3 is CASSQPRGTQYF. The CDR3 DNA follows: TGTGCCAGCAGTCAACCTCGGGGGACGCAGTATTTT.

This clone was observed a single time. The CDR3 protein is CASSPGQGENEKLFF. The CDR3, as DNA: TGTGCCAGCAGCCCAGGACAGGGGGAGAATGAAAAACTGTTTTTT. The genes are TRBV7-9 and TRBJ1-4; 10 nucleotides match TRBD1. V lost 5 bases to trimming and J lost 5 bases; unmatched junction nucleotides: 5. There are 15 residues in the CDR3. Germline CDR1 and CDR2: SEHNR and FQNEAQ (reference sequence).

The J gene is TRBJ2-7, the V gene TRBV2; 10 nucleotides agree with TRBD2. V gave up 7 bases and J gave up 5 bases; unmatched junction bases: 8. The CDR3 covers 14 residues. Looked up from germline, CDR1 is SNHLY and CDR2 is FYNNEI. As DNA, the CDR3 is TGTGCCAGCACGGGTACTAGCGGGAACCACGAGCAGTACTTC. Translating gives CASTGTSGNHEQYF.

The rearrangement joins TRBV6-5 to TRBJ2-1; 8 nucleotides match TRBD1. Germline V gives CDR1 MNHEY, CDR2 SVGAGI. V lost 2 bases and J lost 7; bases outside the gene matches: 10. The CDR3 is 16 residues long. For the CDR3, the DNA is TGTGCCAGCAGTTACGAAAGGACAGGGCCGGGGAATGAGCAGTTCTTC. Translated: CASSYERTGPGNEQFF.

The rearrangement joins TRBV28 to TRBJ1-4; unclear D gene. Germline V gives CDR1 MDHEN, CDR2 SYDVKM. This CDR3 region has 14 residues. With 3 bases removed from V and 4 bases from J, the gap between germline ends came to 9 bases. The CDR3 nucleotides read TGTGCCAGCAGTTTTCTCCTTGGTAATGAAAAACTGTTTTTT. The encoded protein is CASSFLLGNEKLFF.

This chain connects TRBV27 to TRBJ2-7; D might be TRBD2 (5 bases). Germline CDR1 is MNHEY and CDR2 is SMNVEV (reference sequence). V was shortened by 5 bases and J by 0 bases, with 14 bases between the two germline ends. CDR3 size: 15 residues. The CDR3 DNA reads TGTGCCAGCAGTCGTCCCCCGGCGGGCTCCTACGAGCAGTACTTC. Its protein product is CASSRPPAGSYEQYF.

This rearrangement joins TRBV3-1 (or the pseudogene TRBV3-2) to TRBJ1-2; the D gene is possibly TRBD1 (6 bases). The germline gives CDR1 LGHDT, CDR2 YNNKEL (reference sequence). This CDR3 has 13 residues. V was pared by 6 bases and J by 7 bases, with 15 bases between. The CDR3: CASSSRGRSGYTF. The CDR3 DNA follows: TGTGCCAGCAGTTCGAGGGGGAGGAGTGGCTACACCTTC.

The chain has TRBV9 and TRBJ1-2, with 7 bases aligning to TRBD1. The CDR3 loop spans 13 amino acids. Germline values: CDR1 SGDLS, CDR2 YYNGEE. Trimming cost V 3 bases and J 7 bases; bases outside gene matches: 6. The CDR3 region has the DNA TGTGCCAGCAGCGCCAACAGGGGAGGTGGCTACACCTTC. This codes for CASSANRGGGYTF.

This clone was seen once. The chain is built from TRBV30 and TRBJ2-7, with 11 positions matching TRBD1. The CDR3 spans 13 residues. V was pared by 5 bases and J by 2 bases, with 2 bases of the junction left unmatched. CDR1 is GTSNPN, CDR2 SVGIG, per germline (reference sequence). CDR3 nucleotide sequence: TGTGCCTGGGGGGACAGGGGGGCCTACGAGCAGTACTTC. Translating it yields CAWGDRGAYEQYF.

Here the CDR3 reads CASSLTPTTSGGSELFF. CDR3 nucleotides: TGTGCCAGCAGCTTAACCCCGACGACTAGCGGGGGGTCGGAGCTGTTTTTT. The chain joins TRBV7-3 to TRBJ2-2; TRBD2 matches 13 bases. The CDR3 is made up of 17 amino acids. Germline V gene data show CDR1 as SGHTA and CDR2 as FQGTGA. Losses at the gene ends were 0 bases for V and 10 bases for J; bases not matched to a gene: 8.

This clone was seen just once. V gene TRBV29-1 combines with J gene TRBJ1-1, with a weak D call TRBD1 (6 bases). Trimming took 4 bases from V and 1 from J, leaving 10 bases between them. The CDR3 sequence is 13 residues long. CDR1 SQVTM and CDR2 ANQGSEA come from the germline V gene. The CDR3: CSVAGQRNTEAFF. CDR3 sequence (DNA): TGCAGCGTTGCTGGACAGAGGAACACTGAAGCTTTCTTT.

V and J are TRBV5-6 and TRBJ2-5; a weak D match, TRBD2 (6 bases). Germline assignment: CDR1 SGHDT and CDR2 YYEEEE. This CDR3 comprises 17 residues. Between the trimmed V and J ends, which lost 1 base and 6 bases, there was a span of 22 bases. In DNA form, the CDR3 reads TGTGCCAGCAGCTTGTTTCTGTGGAGGGGCGGCCTACAGACCCAGTACTTC. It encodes CASSLFLWRGGLQTQYF.

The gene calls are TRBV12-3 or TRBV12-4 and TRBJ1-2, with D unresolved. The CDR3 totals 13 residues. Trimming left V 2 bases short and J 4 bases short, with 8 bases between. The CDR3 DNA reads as TGTGCCAGCAGTTTACGGGAGCCCTATGGCTACACCTTC. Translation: CASSLREPYGYTF.

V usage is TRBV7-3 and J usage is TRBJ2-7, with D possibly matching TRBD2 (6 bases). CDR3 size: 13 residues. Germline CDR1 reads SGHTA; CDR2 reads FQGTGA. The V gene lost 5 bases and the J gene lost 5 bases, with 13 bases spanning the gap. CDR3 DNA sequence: TGTGCCAGCAGCCCCGGGAGCCATGACGAGCAGTACTTC. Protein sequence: CASSPGSHDEQYF. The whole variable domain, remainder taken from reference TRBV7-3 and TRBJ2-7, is GAGVSQTPSNKVTEKGKYVELRCDPISGHTALYWYRQSLGQGPEFLIYFQGTGAADDSGLPNDRFFAVRPEGSVSTLKIQRTERGDSAVYLCASSPGSHDEQYFGPGTRLTVT.

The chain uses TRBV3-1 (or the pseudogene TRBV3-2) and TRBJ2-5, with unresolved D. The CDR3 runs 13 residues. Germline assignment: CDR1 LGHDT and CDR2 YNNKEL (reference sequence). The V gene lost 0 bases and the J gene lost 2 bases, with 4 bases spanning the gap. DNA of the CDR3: TGTGCCAGCAGCCAAGATCCGCAAGAGACCCAGTACTTC. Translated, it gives CASSQDPQETQYF.

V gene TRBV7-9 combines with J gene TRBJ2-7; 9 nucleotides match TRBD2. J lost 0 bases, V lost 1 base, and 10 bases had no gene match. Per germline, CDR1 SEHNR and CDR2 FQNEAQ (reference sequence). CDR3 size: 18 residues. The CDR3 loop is CASSLGMSGGRSSYEQYF. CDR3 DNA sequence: TGTGCCAGCAGCTTAGGGATGAGCGGGGGGCGAAGCTCCTACGAGCAGTACTTC. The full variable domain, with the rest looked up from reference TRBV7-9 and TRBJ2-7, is DTGVSQNPRHKITKRGQNVTFRCDPISEHNRLYWYRQTLGQGPEFLTYFQNEAQLEKSRLLSDRFSAERPKGSFSTLEIQRTEQGDSAMYLCASSLGMSGGRSSYEQYFGPGTRLTVT.

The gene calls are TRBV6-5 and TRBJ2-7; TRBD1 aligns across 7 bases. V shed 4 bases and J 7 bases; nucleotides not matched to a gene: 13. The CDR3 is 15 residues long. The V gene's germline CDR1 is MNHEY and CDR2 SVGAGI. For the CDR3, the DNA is TGTGCCAGCAGTTCTCCAACGACAGGGAAGCGGGAGCAGTACTTC. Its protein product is CASSSPTTGKREQYF.

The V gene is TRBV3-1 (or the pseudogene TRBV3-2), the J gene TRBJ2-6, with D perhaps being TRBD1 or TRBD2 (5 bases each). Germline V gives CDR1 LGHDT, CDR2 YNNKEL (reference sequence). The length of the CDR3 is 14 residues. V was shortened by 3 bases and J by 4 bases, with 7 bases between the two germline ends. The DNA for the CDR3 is TGTGCCAGCAGCCAGGGGACCGGGGCCAACGTCCTGACTTTC. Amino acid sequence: CASSQGTGANVLTF.